One and the same sample provided the 19 T cell receptor beta chains below, sequenced in a study of Graves' ophthalmopathy and Graves' hyperthyroidism. Amplified material comprised TCR beta CDR3 regions derived from RNA transcripts. HTBI primers served in a first-round RT-PCR, which a second-round multiplex PCR followed. MiXCR, run by TCRdb on the multiplex PCR reads, gives a single entry per CDR3 protein. The sample has about 620,000 distinct CDR3 sequences, 20% to 25% seen once. The sequenced material came from peripheral blood. The origin of the receptors is a woman between 18 and 29 years old with stable Graves' hyperthyroidism. Some clones in this sample may be carry-over from other donors' samples.

V and J are TRBV5-5 and TRBJ2-2, with a tentative D call TRBD1 (6 bases). Trimming pared 5 bases from V and 10 bases from J, leaving 18 bases between. The germline V gene has CDR1 SGHKS and CDR2 YYEKEE (reference sequence). The CDR3 is made up of 14 amino acids. The CDR3 nucleotides are TGTGCCAGCAGGACAGGAGGTTGGGAGACGGAGCTGTTTTTT. Amino acid sequence: CASRTGGWETELFF.

In its sample, this clonotype was seen many times. V gene TRBV2 combines with J gene TRBJ1-1; 7 positions match TRBD1. Germline values: CDR1 SNHLY, CDR2 FYNNEI. This CDR3 is built from 13 residues. V trimming: 6 bases; J trimming: 3 bases; junction bases outside the gene matches: 4. The CDR3 DNA reads TGTGCCAGCAGGGAACAGGGGTACACTGAAGCTTTCTTT. Its protein product is CASREQGYTEAFF. Using reference TRBV2 and TRBJ1-1 for the parts outside the CDR3, the full variable domain is EPEVTQTPSHQVTQMGQEVILRCVPISNHLYFYWYRQILGQKVEFLVSFYNNEISEKSEIFDDQFSVERPDGSNFTLKIRSTKLEDSAMYFCASREQGYTEAFFGQGTRLTVV.

This chain uses TRBV27 with TRBJ1-1; perhaps TRBD1 as D (5 bases). This CDR3 has 15 residues. The germline V and J ends were trimmed by 6 bases and 4 bases, with 18 bases remaining between them. Germline V CDR1 and CDR2: MNHEY, SMNVEV (reference sequence). CDR3 coding DNA: TGTGCCAGCAGCCCCACTTGGGACCCGCTCACTGAAGCTTTCTTT. It codes for CASSPTWDPLTEAFF.

This rearrangement joins TRBV5-4 to TRBJ2-7; 8 bases agree with TRBD1. The V and J ends lost 3 bases and 4 bases, in that order; junction bases with no gene match: 6. CDR1 is SGHNT and CDR2 is YYREEE in the germline V gene (reference sequence). The CDR3 loop spans 14 amino acids. This chain's CDR3 is CASSSGQVLYEQYF. The CDR3 DNA sequence: TGTGCCAGCAGCTCGGGACAGGTGCTTTACGAGCAGTACTTC. The full variable domain, its missing parts supplied by reference TRBV5-4 and TRBJ2-7, is ETGVTQSPTHLIKTRGQQVTLRCSSQSGHNTVSWYQQALGQGPQFIFQYYREEENGRGNFPPRFSGLQFPNYSSELNVNALELDDSALYLCASSSGQVLYEQYFGPGTRLTVT.

Ten or more counts support this clonotype. This chain joins TRBV6-5 and TRBJ1-1, with D possibly being TRBD1 (6 bases). Between the trimmed V and J ends, which lost 6 bases and 2 bases, there was a span of 19 bases. Germline V gives CDR1 MNHEY, CDR2 SVGAGI. This CDR3 is built from 16 residues. The CDR3 region has the DNA TGTGCCAGCAGAAACGGACAGCGGCTAGTAAACACTGAAGCTTTCTTT. This gives the protein CASRNGQRLVNTEAFF.

In DNA form, the CDR3 reads TGTGCCAGCAGCGGCGGAAAGGGGGGTACTGGCTACACCTTC. It translates to CASSGGKGGTGYTF. The chain joins TRBV3-1 to TRBJ1-2, with a possible D match to TRBD1 (6 bases). The V and J ends lost 5 bases and 7 bases respectively, with 17 bases between them. The CDR3 runs 14 residues. Germline CDR1 LGHDT, CDR2 YNNKEL (reference sequence).

This clonotype was seen a handful of times. The rearrangement joins TRBV6-1 to TRBJ2-2; TRBD2 agrees at 16 bases. The CDR3 sequence is 17 residues long. Germline CDR1 reads MNHNS; CDR2 reads SASEGT. V was pared by 8 bases and J by 3 bases, with 6 bases of the junction left unmatched. The DNA for the CDR3 is TGTGCCAGCCCAGAGGGACTAGCGGGAGGGTACACCGGGGAGCTGTTTTTT. This translates into CASPEGLAGGYTGELFF.

The chain couples TRBV19 to TRBJ2-7; 9 bases are shared with TRBD1. The CDR3 extends over 19 amino acids. Trimming cost V 1 base and J 3 bases; bases outside gene matches: 16. CDR1 LNHDA and CDR2 SQIVND come from the germline V gene (reference sequence). CDR3 DNA: TGTGCCAGTAGTATAGTTCACCTGGAGCCGACAGGGGGATTCTACGAGCAGTACGTC. It is translated as CASSIVHLEPTGGFYEQYV.

This clonotype appeared a few times. V is TRBV6-5 and J is TRBJ2-5; weak D call: TRBD1 (6 bases). Trimming shortened V by 6 bases and J by 5 bases, and 19 bases separated the two germline ends. Per the germline V gene, CDR1 is MNHEY and CDR2 is SVGAGI. This CDR3 region has 15 residues. The CDR3 DNA is TGTGCCAGCAGCTATTCCAGGGGCCTGTGGGAGACCCAGTACTTC. Its translation is CASSYSRGLWETQYF.

This clonotype has only a few counts. The rearrangement joins TRBV11-1 to TRBJ2-2; perhaps D is TRBD1 or TRBD2 (5 bases each). The CDR3 covers 17 residues. The V and J ends lost 5 bases and 0 bases respectively, with 16 bases between them. The germline V gene encodes CDR1 SGHAT and CDR2 FQDESV (reference sequence). CDR3 sequence: CASSPPSGTTNTGELFF. CDR3 nucleotide sequence: TGTGCCAGCAGCCCACCCTCCGGGACCACGAACACCGGGGAGCTGTTTTTT.

This clonotype was observed a handful of times. J is TRBJ2-5 and V is TRBV11-2; TRBD2 matches 10 bases. The junction had 10 bases not matched to a gene; V was cut back by 9 bases and J by 0 bases. From germline, CDR1 is SGHAT and CDR2 FQNNGV. This CDR3 has 16 amino acids. The CDR3 DNA is TGTGCCAGTAGACTCCAGACTAGCGGGCACCAAGAGACCCAGTACTTC. The encoded protein is CASRLQTSGHQETQYF.

This clonotype occurred many times. The rearrangement joins TRBV25-1 to TRBJ2-5; unclear D gene. The CDR3 runs to 14 residues. The germline V gene has CDR1 MGHDK and CDR2 SYGVNS. Trimming stripped 3 bases from V and 4 bases from J, with 12 bases between. The DNA of the CDR3 is TGTGCCAGCAGTGAGCTTTTCGTCGGAGAGACCCAGTACTTC. Amino acids: CASSELFVGETQYF.

This clonotype was detected many times. The chain uses TRBV27 and TRBJ2-5, with D maybe TRBD1 (6 bases). This CDR3 region has 15 residues. From germline, CDR1 is MNHEY and CDR2 SMNVEV (reference sequence). Trimming shortened V by 5 bases and J by 2 bases, and 15 bases separated the two germline ends. CDR3 DNA sequence: TGTGCCAGCAGTATTTCACAGGGCTATCAAGAGACCCAGTACTTC. It encodes CASSISQGYQETQYF.

This clonotype occurred many times. The rearrangement links TRBV12-3 or TRBV12-4 to TRBJ1-5; 7 bases align to TRBD1. The junction had 9 bases not matched to a gene; V was cut back by 7 bases and J by 6 bases. CDR3 size: 14 residues. CDR3 coding DNA: TGTGCCAGCACCCTAGGGGCAGGGGGTCAGCCCCAGCATTTT. This gives the protein CASTLGAGGQPQHF.

The chain has TRBV9 and TRBJ1-1; D is perhaps TRBD1 (5 bases). Trimming took off 4 bases at V and 4 bases at J, with 23 bases between the two ends. CDR1 and CDR2 (germline): SGDLS, YYNGEE. The CDR3 is 17 residues long. The CDR3 sequence is CASSPQPGPHSGTEAFF. CDR3 DNA: TGTGCCAGCAGCCCACAGCCGGGGCCCCATTCGGGCACTGAAGCTTTCTTT.

This clonotype was found many times. The genes are TRBV29-1 and TRBJ1-1; D might be TRBD1 (6 bases). Germline CDR1 reads SQVTM; CDR2 reads ANQGSEA. The CDR3 consists of 13 residues. V dropped 7 bases and J dropped 5 bases, with 17 bases sitting between them. CDR3 in amino acids: CSARDNQGTEAFF. The CDR3 nucleotides read TGCAGCGCTCGTGACAACCAGGGGACTGAAGCTTTCTTT. The variable domain in full, completed from reference TRBV29-1 and TRBJ1-1, reads SAVISQKPSRDICQRGTSLTIQCQVDSQVTMMFWYRQQPGQSLTLIATANQGSEATYESGFVIDKFPISRPNLTFSTLTVSNMSPEDSSIYLCSARDNQGTEAFFGQGTRLTVV.

The genes are TRBV11-3 and TRBJ2-2; D is unclear. Trimming stripped 0 bases from V and 1 base from J, with 6 bases between. This CDR3 contains 15 residues. Germline CDR1 is SGHNT and CDR2 is YENEEA. CDR3 nucleotides: TGTGCCAGCAGCTTAGATCTGGGGAACACCGGGGAGCTGTTTTTT. Protein product: CASSLDLGNTGELFF.

The chain has TRBV30 and TRBJ1-2, with a tentative D call TRBD1 (5 bases). The CDR3 is made up of 13 amino acids. Germline CDR1 is GTSNPN and CDR2 is SVGIG (reference sequence). V shed 2 bases and J shed 6 bases, with 13 bases lying between them. The CDR3 reads CAWSQRGMHGYTF. CDR3 DNA: TGTGCCTGGAGTCAGAGGGGAATGCATGGCTACACCTTC.

This clonotype was counted many times. This sequence joins TRBV15 and TRBJ2-5; possibly TRBD1 for D (6 bases). This CDR3 spans 15 amino acids. V lost 0 bases and J 6 bases, leaving 14 bases between the germline ends. CDR1 is LNHNV, CDR2 YYDKDF, per germline (reference sequence). Written as DNA, the CDR3 is TGTGCCACCAGCAGAGACAGTCAGGGGATAAAGACCCAGTACTTC. As protein: CATSRDSQGIKTQYF. Combining the CDR3 with reference TRBV15 and TRBJ2-5 gives the whole variable domain DAMVIQNPRYQVTQFGKPVTLSCSQTLNHNVMYWYQQKSSQAPKLLFHYYDKDFNNEADTPDNFQSRRPNTSFCFLDIRSPGLGDTAMYLCATSRDSQGIKTQYFGPGTRLLVL.